The 21 T cell receptor beta chains reported below all come from one sample, sequenced in a study of response to subunit inactivated influenza vaccine. In TCRdb, the RT-PCR reads were re-called with MiXCR into one record per CDR3 protein. The sample lists 500,000 to 600,000 distinct CDR3 sequences, roughly 13% occurring once. Sequencing was performed on PBMCs from blood, taken about 40 days after vaccination. Source of these receptors: a man between 50 and 59 years old who received an inactivated influenza vaccine.

The V call is TRBV7-2, the J call TRBJ2-3; TRBD2 matches at 9 bases. V lost 5 bases and J lost 6; bases outside the gene matches: 6. This CDR3 has 14 amino acids. CDR1 and CDR2 from the germline V gene are SGHTA and FQGNSA. CDR3 sequence: CASSNLAGRDTQYF. CDR3 in DNA: TGTGCCAGCAGCAATCTAGCGGGGAGGGATACGCAGTATTTT.

This clonotype was seen a handful of times. The chain uses TRBV4-2 and TRBJ1-1, with D maybe TRBD1 (6 bases). CDR1 and CDR2 from the germline V gene are LGHNA and YNFKEQ. Trimming shortened V by 3 bases and J by 2 bases, and 10 bases separated the two germline ends. CDR3 length: 14 amino acids. CDR3 sequence reads: CASSQTGQNTEAFF. The DNA for the CDR3 is TGTGCCAGCAGCCAGACGGGACAAAACACTGAAGCTTTCTTT.

The V call is TRBV7-9, the J call TRBJ2-1; 9 bases map to TRBD1. The CDR3 loop spans 14 amino acids. CDR1 and CDR2 from the germline V gene are SEHNR and FQNEAQ (reference sequence). V gave up 4 bases and J gave up 8 bases; unmatched junction bases: 6. The CDR3 protein is CASSSTGGSDEQFF. CDR3 bases: TGTGCCAGCAGCTCGACAGGGGGTAGCGATGAGCAGTTCTTC.

The chain links TRBV3-1 to TRBJ2-2, with D hard to call. The V end was cut by 1 base, the J end by 5 bases, with 8 bases between. The CDR3 runs 14 residues. CDR1 and CDR2 from the germline V gene are LGHDT and YNNKEL (reference sequence). CDR3 amino acids: CASSQARRTGELFF. The CDR3 nucleotides are TGTGCCAGCAGCCAAGCGAGACGGACCGGGGAGCTGTTTTTT.

This clonotype was seen repeatedly, ten times or more. The gene calls are TRBV20-1 and TRBJ1-2; 9 positions agree with TRBD1. The germline V gene encodes CDR1 DFQATT and CDR2 SNEGSKA (reference sequence). The CDR3 totals 14 residues. Trimming removed 3 bases from V and 5 bases from J; junction bases left unmatched: 7. The CDR3 loop reads CSARGDRAGYGYTF. CDR3 sequence (DNA): TGCAGTGCTAGGGGGGACAGGGCTGGTTATGGCTACACCTTC.

This clonotype was seen many times. The chain uses TRBV6-4 and TRBJ2-4; 7 nucleotides align to TRBD1. Unmatched junction bases numbered 5, after V lost 2 bases and J lost 7 bases. The CDR3 covers 14 residues. In germline, CDR1 is MRHNA, CDR2 SNTAGT. The CDR3 region is CASSDPRQGNIQYF. Written as DNA, the CDR3 is TGTGCCAGCAGTGACCCGCGACAGGGCAACATTCAGTACTTC.

The chain uses TRBV7-2 and TRBJ1-1; a possible D gene is TRBD1 (6 bases). V lost 4 bases, J lost 6 bases, and 12 bases lay in between. CDR3 length: 13 amino acids. Germline lookup yields CDR1 SGHTA and CDR2 FQGNSA. CDR3 nucleotide sequence: TGTGCCAGCAGCTCTACAGGGTTACCTGAAGCTTTCTTT. This translates into CASSSTGLPEAFF.

This clonotype was observed a handful of times. The chain links TRBV20-1 to TRBJ2-7; D unclear. The germline V gene has CDR1 DFQATT and CDR2 SNEGSKA (reference sequence). This CDR3 contains 13 residues. V lost 1 base, J lost 2 bases, and 9 bases lay in between. CDR3 in DNA: TGCAGTGCTAGAGCCGGCAGAACCTACGAGCAGTACTTC. It is translated as CSARAGRTYEQYF.

The V gene is TRBV6-1, the J gene TRBJ2-2, with 8 bases that match TRBD2. Per germline, CDR1 MNHNS and CDR2 SASEGT. CDR3 length: 13 amino acids. V gave up 5 bases and J gave up 9 bases; unmatched junction bases: 5. CDR3 nucleotides: TGTGCCAGCAGTATCGGGGGGGCCTGGGAGCTGTTTTTT. This codes for CASSIGGAWELFF.

The J gene is TRBJ1-5, the V gene TRBV25-1; 10 positions match TRBD1. Germline loops: CDR1 MGHDK, CDR2 SYGVNS. V gave up 4 bases and J gave up 3 bases; unmatched junction bases: 15. This CDR3 spans 19 amino acids. The CDR3 spells CASSGRDRGEGRNNQPQHF. The CDR3 bases are TGTGCCAGCAGTGGCCGGGACAGGGGAGAAGGTAGAAACAATCAGCCCCAGCATTTT.

The J gene is TRBJ1-2, the V gene TRBV20-1; D possibly corresponds to TRBD1 (5 bases). The CDR3 has 15 residues. The germline V gene has CDR1 DFQATT and CDR2 SNEGSKA (reference sequence). Trimming removed 6 bases from V and 0 bases from J, with 17 bases in between. The CDR3 DNA reads TGCAGTGCCATGGCTGGGACGGGAACTAACTATGGCTACACCTTC. It specifies CSAMAGTGTNYGYTF.

This sequence joins TRBV7-2 and TRBJ2-3; 9 bases are shared with TRBD1. Losses at the gene ends were 1 base for V and 3 bases for J; bases not matched to a gene: 5. Germline V gene lookup returns CDR1 SGHTA and CDR2 FQGNSA. This CDR3 comprises 16 residues. The CDR3 bases are TGTGCCAGCAGCTTAGTGGGACAGGGCCCTACAGATACGCAGTATTTT. Residues: CASSLVGQGPTDTQYF.

This clonotype came up many times. The V and J genes are TRBV12-3 or TRBV12-4 and TRBJ1-1; no definite D call. The CDR3 is made up of 12 amino acids. V was cut by 1 base and J by 5 bases, with 5 bases left in between. The CDR3 DNA reads as TGTGCCAGCAGTTTAGGGCGGACTGAAGCTTTCTTT. As protein: CASSLGRTEAFF.

This clonotype appeared a few times. V usage is TRBV10-3 and J usage is TRBJ2-2; the D gene could be TRBD1 or TRBD2 (5 bases each). Deletions cut 9 bases from V and 2 bases from J, with 19 bases between. The CDR3 is 16 residues long. Germline V gene data show CDR1 as ENHRY and CDR2 as SYGVKD. The CDR3 sequence is CAIKGEGPLNTGELFF. CDR3 DNA sequence: TGTGCCATTAAGGGAGAGGGACCCTTAAACACCGGGGAGCTGTTTTTT.

The chain recombines TRBV6-5 with TRBJ1-1, with 11 bases identical to TRBD1. The CDR3 is 16 residues long. The trim removed 0 bases at V and 5 bases at J, leaving 5 bases unmatched. The germline gives CDR1 MNHEY, CDR2 SVGAGI. In DNA, the CDR3 is TGTGCCAGCAGTTACTCAGCGGGACAGGGGGTGACTGAAGCTTTCTTT. This gives the protein CASSYSAGQGVTEAFF.

Only a few counts were recorded for this clonotype. Given a much more abundant clone one base away, this may be a read error. This chain connects TRBV12-3 or TRBV12-4 to TRBJ1-1; possible D gene TRBD1, 6 bases. The CDR3 covers 11 residues. Trimming took 6 bases from V and 7 from J, leaving 9 bases between them. The CDR3 DNA follows: TGTGCCAGCAGGGGACATGTTGAAGCTTTCTTT. Its translation: CASRGHVEAFF.

CDR3 nucleotide sequence: TGTGCCAGCAGAAATGCCGGGACTGCGGATACGCAGTATTTT. Its translation: CASRNAGTADTQYF. V and J are TRBV28 and TRBJ2-3; tentative D call: TRBD2 (6 bases). The germline CDR1 and CDR2 sequences are MDHEN and SYDVKM. The V end lost 6 bases, the J end lost 6 bases, and 16 bases lay between the germline ends. The length of the CDR3 is 14 residues.

V usage is TRBV29-1 and J usage is TRBJ2-1; 11 positions match TRBD2. This CDR3 spans 14 amino acids. Germline CDR1 SQVTM, CDR2 ANQGSEA. V was pared by 4 bases and J by 8 bases, with 7 bases of the junction left unmatched. CDR3 residues: CSVAGLAASDEQFF. In nucleotides, the CDR3 is TGCAGCGTTGCGGGACTAGCGGCTAGCGATGAGCAGTTCTTC.

The gene calls are TRBV12-3 or TRBV12-4 and TRBJ2-4, with unresolved D. V was clipped by 5 bases and J by 2 bases, with 13 bases between them. CDR3 length: 15 amino acids. CDR3 bases: TGTGCCAGCAGTAACCCGTGGGGTTCCAAAAACATTCAGTACTTC. It is translated as CASSNPWGSKNIQYF.

V usage is TRBV7-3 and J usage is TRBJ2-2, with 8 positions matching TRBD2. The CDR3 covers 15 residues. V shed 3 bases and J 5 bases; nucleotides not matched to a gene: 5. Germline V lookup: CDR1 SGHTA, CDR2 FQGTGA. The CDR3 DNA follows: TGTGCCAGCAGCTTGACTAGCGTCGGAACCGGGGAGCTGTTTTTT. The encoded protein is CASSLTSVGTGELFF.

This clonotype was seen more than once but under ten times. The chain is built from TRBV30 and TRBJ2-7; 7 positions match TRBD1. The CDR3 runs to 12 residues. In germline, CDR1 is GTSNPN, CDR2 SVGIG (reference sequence). Unmatched junction bases numbered 7, after V lost 4 bases and J lost 7 bases. As DNA, the CDR3 is TGTGCCTGGAAGACAGGGAACAATGAGCAGTACTTC. Amino acids: CAWKTGNNEQYF.